These T cell receptor beta chains were read from a single sample in a study of blood T cell repertoires in COVID-19. Some clones are missing from TCRdb's copy, which holds only in-frame ones; the method was immunoSEQ multiplex PCR. The data contain just over 200,000 clones, 85% to 90% of them seen just once; the ten biggest clones take up approximately 6%. The source material was peripheral blood. The receptors stem from an elderly man with acute or convalescent COVID-19. Each CDR3 is given with its conserved first and last residue. The D gene is left open where the match is weak. For some rows the clone size is stated as once, few or many, or as a class when expanded; others skip it.

cdr3_aa: CPGRAGHF
cdr3_nt: TGCCCTGGCAGGGCTGGGCATTTT
v_call: TRBV29-1
clone_size: -
d_call: -
j_call: TRBJ1-5

cdr3_aa: CASSDSTAPNEKLFF
cdr3_nt: TGTGCCAGCAGTGACAGCACAGCCCCGAATGAAAAACTGTTTTTT
v_call: TRBV6-4
clone_size: -
d_call: -
j_call: TRBJ1-4

cdr3_aa: CSVEGRAGGHNYEQYF
cdr3_nt: TGCAGCGTTGAGGGGAGGGCGGGAGGCCACAACTACGAGCAGTACTTC
v_call: TRBV29-1
clone_size: -
d_call: TRBD2
j_call: TRBJ2-7

cdr3_aa: CSVGGLAGGPGGTDTQYF
cdr3_nt: TGCAGCGTGGGTGGACTAGCGGGAGGGCCGGGGGGCACAGATACGCAGTATTTT
v_call: TRBV29-1
clone_size: -
d_call: TRBD2
j_call: TRBJ2-3

cdr3_aa: CASSEGLAEDNEQFF
cdr3_nt: TGCGCCAGCAGCGAGGGACTAGCTGAGGACAATGAGCAGTTCTTC
v_call: TRBV5-1
clone_size: -
d_call: TRBD2
j_call: TRBJ2-1

cdr3_aa: CASSGQLLSYEQYF
cdr3_nt: TGTGCCAGCAGTGGACAGCTTCTCTCCTACGAGCAGTACTTC
v_call: TRBV6-2/TRBV6-3
clone_size: once
d_call: -
j_call: TRBJ2-7

cdr3_aa: CASSQGDYTGELFF
cdr3_nt: TGTGCCAGCAGCCAAGGAGATTACACCGGGGAGCTGTTTTTT
v_call: TRBV3-1/TRBV3-2
clone_size: -
d_call: -
j_call: TRBJ2-2

cdr3_aa: CASSSRQGGVTDTQYF
cdr3_nt: TGTGCCAGCAGTAGCCGACAAGGGGGAGTCACAGATACGCAGTATTTT
v_call: TRBV27
clone_size: -
d_call: -
j_call: TRBJ2-3

cdr3_aa: CASSMDRGSYGYTF
cdr3_nt: TGTGCCAGCAGCATGGACAGGGGAAGCTATGGCTACACCTTC
v_call: TRBV28
clone_size: -
d_call: TRBD1
j_call: TRBJ1-2

cdr3_aa: CASSRQGGYGYTF
cdr3_nt: TGTGCCAGCAGTAGGCAGGGCGGCTATGGCTACACCTTC
v_call: TRBV2
clone_size: -
d_call: -
j_call: TRBJ1-2

cdr3_aa: CATSNNRGPVQETQYF
cdr3_nt: TGTGCCACCAGCAATAACAGGGGGCCAGTCCAAGAGACCCAGTACTTC
v_call: TRBV15
clone_size: -
d_call: TRBD1
j_call: TRBJ2-5

cdr3_aa: CASRGQTNQPQHF
cdr3_nt: TGTGCCAGCAGAGGACAGACCAATCAGCCCCAGCATTTT
v_call: TRBV6-5
clone_size: once
d_call: -
j_call: TRBJ1-5

cdr3_aa: CASTGRGRTGELFF
cdr3_nt: TGTGCCAGCACAGGCAGGGGAAGGACCGGGGAGCTGTTTTTT
v_call: TRBV28
clone_size: -
d_call: -
j_call: TRBJ2-2

cdr3_aa: CAWSAMGQSNTEAFF
cdr3_nt: TGTGCCTGGAGTGCAATGGGACAGAGCAACACTGAAGCTTTCTTT
v_call: TRBV30
clone_size: -
d_call: TRBD1
j_call: TRBJ1-1

cdr3_aa: CASSEEPYTGELFF
cdr3_nt: TGTGCCAGCAGTGAAGAGCCATACACCGGGGAGCTGTTTTTT
v_call: TRBV6-1
clone_size: -
d_call: -
j_call: TRBJ2-2

cdr3_aa: CAWSVGGQGAREQYF
cdr3_nt: TGTGCCTGGAGTGTAGGCGGTCAGGGGGCGAGGGAGCAGTACTTC
v_call: TRBV30
clone_size: -
d_call: TRBD1
j_call: TRBJ2-7

cdr3_aa: CASSQDMTGGYNEQFF
cdr3_nt: TGTGCCAGCAGCCAAGATATGACAGGGGGCTACAATGAGCAGTTCTTC
v_call: TRBV3-1/TRBV3-2
clone_size: once
d_call: TRBD1
j_call: TRBJ2-1

cdr3_aa: CSVARLAGEYNEQFF
cdr3_nt: TGCAGCGTCGCTAGACTAGCGGGAGAATACAATGAGCAGTTCTTC
v_call: TRBV29-1
clone_size: -
d_call: TRBD2
j_call: TRBJ2-1

cdr3_aa: CASSFSGQVTDTQYF
cdr3_nt: TGTGCCAGCAGCTTTTCCGGACAGGTCACAGATACGCAGTATTTT
v_call: TRBV7-2
clone_size: -
d_call: TRBD1
j_call: TRBJ2-3

cdr3_aa: CASSLASGTGAINTEAFF
cdr3_nt: TGTGCCAGCAGCTTGGCTTCAGGGACAGGGGCAATTAACACTGAAGCTTTCTTT
v_call: TRBV5-6
clone_size: -
d_call: TRBD1
j_call: TRBJ1-1

cdr3_aa: CASSFVDSTEQFF
cdr3_nt: TGTGCCAGCAGCTTCGTGGACAGTACTGAGCAGTTCTTC
v_call: TRBV7-2
clone_size: -
d_call: -
j_call: TRBJ2-1

cdr3_aa: CASSLGGKNTGELFF
cdr3_nt: TGTGCCAGCAGCTTAGGCGGGAAGAACACCGGGGAGCTGTTTTTT
v_call: TRBV7-3
clone_size: -
d_call: -
j_call: TRBJ2-2

cdr3_aa: CASREDRDEQYF
cdr3_nt: TGTGCCAGCAGGGAAGACAGGGACGAGCAGTACTTC
v_call: TRBV2
clone_size: -
d_call: TRBD1
j_call: TRBJ2-7

cdr3_aa: CASSYVSSGRLEQFF
cdr3_nt: TGTGCCAGCAGTTACGTGTCTAGCGGGAGGCTTGAGCAGTTCTTC
v_call: TRBV6-6
clone_size: once
d_call: TRBD2
j_call: TRBJ2-1

cdr3_aa: CASSYGTDRQETQYF
cdr3_nt: TGTGCCAGCAGCTACGGGACAGACCGCCAAGAGACCCAGTACTTC
v_call: TRBV7-9
clone_size: -
d_call: TRBD1
j_call: TRBJ2-5

cdr3_aa: CASRSRPGGANEQFF
cdr3_nt: TGTGCCAGCAGGTCACGGCCCGGGGGTGCCAATGAGCAGTTCTTC
v_call: TRBV11-2
clone_size: -
d_call: -
j_call: TRBJ2-1